This is a list of T cell receptor beta chains from one sample in a study of control samples from healthy donors and cancer patients. TCRdb keeps only in-frame clones here, not all; method: immunoSEQ multiplex PCR. This table has some 95,000 clones, approximately 80% appearing once. Sequenced: blood. The receptor set was obtained from a woman in her 30s in good health. Each CDR3 is given with its conserved first and last residue. A D gene is named only where the DNA matches it firmly. Expanded clones are given a class, and other clones once, few, many or no size at all.

size,V,D,J,DNA,CDR3
-,TRBV5-1,-,TRBJ2-3,TGCGCCAGCAGCTTGGGAGGGGGGGGGAGCACAGATACGCAGTATTTT,CASSLGGGGSTDTQYF
few,TRBV7-8,-,TRBJ1-1,TGTGCCAGCAGCAAGGGAACAGGGCTTAACACTGAAGCTTTCTTT,CASSKGTGLNTEAFF
-,TRBV24-1,-,TRBJ1-3,TGTGCCACCAGTGAGGCCGGAAACACCATATATTTT,CATSEAGNTIYF
-,TRBV6-2/TRBV6-3,-,TRBJ1-2,TGTGCCAGCAGTCCCGAGGGATCTCTGGGCTACACCTTC,CASSPEGSLGYTF
once,TRBV5-8,-,TRBJ2-2,TGTGCCAACCTTTACGCCACCGGGGAGCTGTTTTTT,CANLYATGELFF
-,TRBV27,-,TRBJ1-1,TGTGCCAGCAGTTGGACAGTGCGGGACACTGAAGCTTTCTTT,CASSWTVRDTEAFF
-,TRBV6-2/TRBV6-3,-,TRBJ2-3,TGTGCCAGCAGTTACTCGCAGGGGCGGGGGCCAACAGATACGCAGTATTTT,CASSYSQGRGPTDTQYF
-,TRBV29-1,-,TRBJ1-2,TGCAGCGTTGAAACAGGGCGTGGCTACACCTTC,CSVETGRGYTF
few,TRBV6-2/TRBV6-3,-,TRBJ1-1,TGTGCCAGCAGTACCCGGGGTGAAGCTTTCTTT,CASSTRGEAFF
-,TRBV30,-,TRBJ2-7,TGTGCCTGGAGTGTAGCGGGTACCTACGAGCAGTACTTC,CAWSVAGTYEQYF
-,TRBV2,-,TRBJ2-2,TGTGCCAGCAGTGAAGTCGCCGGGGAGCTGTTTTTT,CASSEVAGELFF
few,TRBV12-3/TRBV12-4,-,TRBJ2-7,TGTGCCAGCAGTTTTCGGCGCGAGCAGTACTTC,CASSFRREQYF
few,TRBV3-1/TRBV3-2,-,TRBJ2-7,TGTGCCAGCAGCCAAGATCGGGAGCGGAAGACCTACGAGCAGTACTTC,CASSQDRERKTYEQYF
-,TRBV18,-,TRBJ2-1,TGTGCCAGCTCACCAGGGACGCAGGGACGGTTGTTCTTC,CASSPGTQGRLFF
-,TRBV21-1,-,TRBJ1-1,TGTGCCGGATACTCGGGCAAGGCTGAAGCTTTCTTT,CAGYSGKAEAFF
-,TRBV3-1/TRBV3-2,-,TRBJ2-7,TGTGCCAGCAGCCACCCTCGGGGCAGGAGGGCCTACGAGCAGTACTTC,CASSHPRGRRAYEQYF
-,TRBV30,-,TRBJ2-6,TGTGCCTGGAGTGCCGTCAGGGTCTCTGGGGCCAACGTCCTGACTTTC,CAWSAVRVSGANVLTF
few,TRBV24-1,TRBD1,TRBJ1-2,TGTGCCACCAGTGATCAGGGGGGAGGTGGCTACACCTTC,CATSDQGGGGYTF
-,TRBV19,TRBD1,TRBJ2-4,TGTGCCAGTAGTAGACAAGGACAGGGGGTTATCAAAAACATTCAGTACTTC,CASSRQGQGVIKNIQYF
-,TRBV5-4,-,TRBJ2-1,TGTGCCAGCAGCCCCAGGAACAATGAGCAGTTCTTC,CASSPRNNEQFF
-,TRBV5-8,-,TRBJ1-2,TGTGCCAGCAGCTCTAACGAGTACTATGGCTACACCTTC,CASSSNEYYGYTF
-,TRBV5-1,TRBD1,TRBJ1-6,TGCGCCAGCAGCTTGGGGGGGACAGGGAATTCACCCCTCCACTTT,CASSLGGTGNSPLHF
-,TRBV7-2,-,TRBJ2-7,TGTGCCAGCAGTGACAACCCTTCCTACGAGCAGTACTTC,CASSDNPSYEQYF
-,TRBV19,-,TRBJ1-1,TGTGCCAGTACCTCCACAACTGAAGCTTTCTTT,CASTSTTEAFF
once,TRBV6-5,TRBD1,TRBJ1-4,TGTGCCAGCAGACGGACAGGGAGTAATGAAAAACTGTTTTTT,CASRRTGSNEKLFF
few,TRBV7-8,-,TRBJ1-6,TGTGCCAGCAGCAGAGGGGGGGCAGGCAAGACACCCCTCCACTTT,CASSRGGAGKTPLHF
-,TRBV5-5,-,TRBJ2-2,TGTGCCAGCAGCCTCTACCCCCCCGGGGAGCTGTTTTTT,CASSLYPPGELFF
-,TRBV5-1,-,TRBJ2-3,TGCGCCAGCAGCTTGGAAGAAGCGACAGATACGCAGTATTTT,CASSLEEATDTQYF
-,TRBV5-1,-,TRBJ2-1,TGCGCCAGCAGCTTGATGTCGGCAGGGGTTGGTGAGCAGTTCTTC,CASSLMSAGVGEQFF
few,TRBV29-1,-,TRBJ1-1,TGCAGCGTTAGACAGCAGATGAACACTGAAGCTTTCTTT,CSVRQQMNTEAFF
few,TRBV5-6,-,TRBJ2-5,TGTGCCAGCAGCTCAATAGCGGAGTACCAAGAGACCCAGTACTTC,CASSSIAEYQETQYF
once,TRBV5-6,-,TRBJ1-6,TGTGCCAGCAGCTTGGGGGGGATCGATAATTCACCCCTCCACTTT,CASSLGGIDNSPLHF
-,TRBV3-1/TRBV3-2,-,TRBJ2-1,TGTGCCAGCAGCCAAGACATTGCGGCTACCTACAATGAGCAGTTCTTC,CASSQDIAATYNEQFF
-,TRBV15,-,TRBJ2-7,TGTGCCACCAGCAGAGATCGGGCAGTTACCTACGAGCAGTACTTC,CATSRDRAVTYEQYF
-,TRBV6-2/TRBV6-3,TRBD2,TRBJ2-7,TGTGCCAGCAGTCCCACTAGCGGGGGGTTTTACGAGCAGTACTTC,CASSPTSGGFYEQYF
-,TRBV7-9,-,TRBJ1-2,TGTGCCAGCAGCTTACGGGGATTGTATGGCTACACCTTC,CASSLRGLYGYTF
-,TRBV19,-,TRBJ1-2,TGTGCCAGTAGTATGACGGGAGTCGATGGCTACACCTTC,CASSMTGVDGYTF
few,TRBV5-4,-,TRBJ2-5,TGTGCCAGCAGCAGGGAGGAGGAGACCCAGTACTTC,CASSREEETQYF
-,TRBV10-3,-,TRBJ1-3,TGTGCCATCAGTGAGGGACAGGGAAACACCATATATTTT,CAISEGQGNTIYF
-,TRBV9,TRBD1,TRBJ1-3,TGTGCCAGCAGCGAGACAGGGGGCGCCTCTGGAAACACCATATATTTT,CASSETGGASGNTIYF
-,TRBV6-5,-,TRBJ1-2,TGTGCCAGCAGGAAAGGGACACCCTATGGCTACACCTTC,CASRKGTPYGYTF
-,TRBV6-5,-,TRBJ2-1,TGTGCCAGCAGTTACGCTGTCACCAGCTCCTACAATGAGCAGTTCTTC,CASSYAVTSSYNEQFF
-,TRBV6-2/TRBV6-3,-,TRBJ1-1,TGTGCCAGCAGTTACTACAGGGCTGGTGAAGCTTTCTTT,CASSYYRAGEAFF
-,TRBV5-4,-,TRBJ2-2,TGTGCCAGCAGCTTTGTAAGGAGGACCACCGGGGAGCTGTTTTTT,CASSFVRRTTGELFF
-,TRBV19,-,TRBJ1-3,TGTGCCAGTAGTGTGTCCCGGGGGTCTGGAAACACCATATATTTT,CASSVSRGSGNTIYF
few,TRBV18,-,TRBJ2-7,TGTGCCAGCTCACCCGCCATCTACGAGCAGTACTTC,CASSPAIYEQYF
-,TRBV5-5,-,TRBJ2-3,TGTGCCAGCAGCTTTCCGGGTACGCAGTATTTT,CASSFPGTQYF
-,TRBV5-1,TRBD2,TRBJ2-2,TGCGCCAGCAGAGTACTAGCGGGGGGCATTAGCACCGGGGAGCTGTTTTTT,CASRVLAGGISTGELFF
once,TRBV12-3/TRBV12-4,-,TRBJ1-2,TGTGCCAGCAGCTTAACAGGGAGCTATGGCTACACCTTC,CASSLTGSYGYTF